A selection of T cell receptor beta chains follows, all from one sample in a study of beta chain features in type 1 diabetes. Some clones are missing from TCRdb's copy, which holds only in-frame ones; the method was immunoSEQ multiplex PCR. The profile covers some 63,000 clones, with approximately 59% appearing a single time and roughly 2% taken by the ten largest. Material: Tregs from blood. The receptors were gathered from a woman aged 18-29 years in good health. Each CDR3 is given with its conserved first and last residue. The order of the fields is V gene, D gene, J gene, clone size, CDR3 DNA, CDR3 protein. D genes are given only for firm matches. Some rows have no size entry. The others give once, few or many, or a class for an expanded clone.

V: TRBV6-1; D: -; J: TRBJ2-3; size: few; DNA: TGTGCCAGCACTGGGCCCATCACAGATACGCAGTATTTT; CDR3: CASTGPITDTQYF
V: TRBV7-2; D: -; J: TRBJ1-6; size: few; DNA: TGTGCCAGCAGCTTAGGAGCAGGGGTTAATTCACCCCTCCACTTT; CDR3: CASSLGAGVNSPLHF
V: TRBV19; D: -; J: TRBJ1-2; size: -; DNA: TGTGCCAGTAGGGCGGAGAACTATGGCTACACCTTC; CDR3: CASRAENYGYTF
V: TRBV4-2; D: TRBD2; J: TRBJ2-5; size: -; DNA: TGTGCCAGCAGCCAAGATGGGGCTAGCGGGGACCAAGAGACCCAGTACTTC; CDR3: CASSQDGASGDQETQYF
V: TRBV2; D: TRBD2; J: TRBJ2-3; size: -; DNA: TGTGCCAGCAGGGATGTATGGAGCGGGAGGATCCCAGATACGCAGTATTTT; CDR3: CASRDVWSGRIPDTQYF
V: TRBV7-2; D: TRBD2; J: TRBJ2-7; size: few; DNA: TGTGCCAGCAGCTCTATAGCGGGGAGCTCCTACGAGCAGTACTTC; CDR3: CASSSIAGSSYEQYF
V: TRBV5-1; D: -; J: TRBJ2-2; size: -; DNA: TGCGCCAGCAGCTTGGTAGCTTCGCGCGCTACCGGGGAGCTGTTTTTT; CDR3: CASSLVASRATGELFF
V: TRBV11-3; D: -; J: TRBJ1-1; size: -; DNA: TGTGCCAGCACCTTCAGGGCTTCTATGAACACTGAAGCTTTCTTT; CDR3: CASTFRASMNTEAFF
V: TRBV12-5; D: TRBD1; J: TRBJ1-5; size: few; DNA: TGTGCTAGTGACAGGGGGCTGTTGGGGCCCCAGCATTTT; CDR3: CASDRGLLGPQHF
V: TRBV5-1; D: -; J: TRBJ2-5; size: -; DNA: TGCGCCAGCAGCCTGGGGGCCGATAGAGAGACCCAGTACTTC; CDR3: CASSLGADRETQYF
V: TRBV5-1; D: TRBD1; J: TRBJ2-7; size: few; DNA: TGCGCCAGCAGCTTACAGGGGCGCGAGCAGTACTTC; CDR3: CASSLQGREQYF
V: TRBV29-1; D: TRBD1; J: TRBJ2-5; size: -; DNA: TGCAGCGTTCCCCGGACAGGGCGAGAGACCCAGTACTTC; CDR3: CSVPRTGRETQYF
V: TRBV11-3; D: TRBD2; J: TRBJ2-3; size: -; DNA: TGTGCCAGCAGCTTAGATGGGGCTAGCGGGCTGAGCACAGATACGCAGTATTTT; CDR3: CASSLDGASGLSTDTQYF
V: TRBV18; D: TRBD1; J: TRBJ1-1; size: few; DNA: TGTGCCAGCTCACCATCAGGACAGGGGGCGAACACTGAAGCTTTCTTT; CDR3: CASSPSGQGANTEAFF
V: TRBV7-2; D: TRBD1; J: TRBJ2-3; size: -; DNA: TGTGCCAGCAGCCCTCATCAGGGGGCGAGTGGAGATACGCAGTATTTT; CDR3: CASSPHQGASGDTQYF
V: TRBV5-1; D: -; J: TRBJ2-1; size: -; DNA: TGCGCCAGCAGCTTGGAACACCCCACCTACAATGAGCAGTTCTTC; CDR3: CASSLEHPTYNEQFF
V: TRBV9; D: -; J: TRBJ1-3; size: few; DNA: TGTGCCAGCAGCGCCGGGACTACTGGAAACACCATATATTTT; CDR3: CASSAGTTGNTIYF
V: TRBV2; D: -; J: TRBJ2-1; size: -; DNA: TGTGCCAGCAGAGAGACGGGACATCCATCCCCCTTTGGGCAGTTCTTC; CDR3: CASRETGHPSPFGQFF
V: TRBV7-2; D: -; J: TRBJ2-6; size: few; DNA: TGTGCCAGCAGCTTGGTGCGAAGCTCTGGGGCCAACGTCCTGACTTTC; CDR3: CASSLVRSSGANVLTF
V: TRBV5-1; D: -; J: TRBJ2-5; size: -; DNA: TGCGCCAGCAGCTTGTCCGGTCTGAGGCAAGAGACCCAGTACTTC; CDR3: CASSLSGLRQETQYF
V: TRBV5-1; D: TRBD1; J: TRBJ2-5; size: -; DNA: TGCGCCAGCAGCCGGACAGGGGGCCTGGAGACCCAGTACTTC; CDR3: CASSRTGGLETQYF
V: TRBV9; D: -; J: TRBJ2-5; size: -; DNA: TGTGCCAGCAGCCCCCCCGGGCAAGAGACCCAGTACTTC; CDR3: CASSPPGQETQYF
V: TRBV19; D: TRBD1; J: TRBJ2-2; size: -; DNA: TGTGCCAGTAGTATGGGACAGGGGAGTAACGGGGAGCTGTTTTTT; CDR3: CASSMGQGSNGELFF
V: TRBV6-1; D: TRBD2; J: TRBJ2-4; size: -; DNA: TGTGCCAGCAGTGGGACTAGCGGGAGGGGAGCCAAAAACATTCAGTACTTC; CDR3: CASSGTSGRGAKNIQYF
V: TRBV6-6; D: -; J: TRBJ2-5; size: few; DNA: TGTGCCAGCACCAACGGGGGGACCCAGTACTTC; CDR3: CASTNGGTQYF
V: TRBV6-1; D: -; J: TRBJ1-5; size: few; DNA: TGTGCCAGCAGTGAAAGGGGCCCCTCCAATCAGCCCCAGCATTTT; CDR3: CASSERGPSNQPQHF
V: TRBV5-1; D: -; J: TRBJ2-2; size: -; DNA: TGCGCCAGCAGAACAGGGAACACCGGGGAGCTGTTTTTT; CDR3: CASRTGNTGELFF
V: TRBV5-1; D: -; J: TRBJ2-3; size: -; DNA: TGCGCCAGCAGCTTGGGGGGTCGGGAAGATACGCAGTATTTT; CDR3: CASSLGGREDTQYF
V: TRBV7-9; D: -; J: TRBJ1-3; size: -; DNA: TGTGCCAGCAGCTTAAGGGGAAGCTCTGGAAACACCATATATTTT; CDR3: CASSLRGSSGNTIYF
V: TRBV10-3; D: TRBD2; J: TRBJ2-2; size: -; DNA: TGTGCCATCAGTGAGTCGGCCGGGACTAGCGCCAAGGGGCGCGCCGGGGAGCTGTTTTTT; CDR3: CAISESAGTSAKGRAGELFF
V: TRBV5-1; D: TRBD2; J: TRBJ2-3; size: -; DNA: TGCGCCAGCAGCCGCGGACTAGCGGGCACAGATACGCAGTATTTT; CDR3: CASSRGLAGTDTQYF
V: TRBV10-3; D: TRBD2; J: TRBJ2-7; size: -; DNA: TGTGCCATCAGACAGCGGGAGGGGACCTACGAGCAGTACTTC; CDR3: CAIRQREGTYEQYF
V: TRBV5-1; D: -; J: TRBJ1-2; size: -; DNA: TGCGCCAGCAGCGTGCAGGGCTATGGCTACACCTTC; CDR3: CASSVQGYGYTF
V: TRBV11-2; D: TRBD1; J: TRBJ2-6; size: -; DNA: TGTGCCAGCAGCTTTAGACCGGGACAGGGCACTGGGGCCAACGTCCTGACTTTC; CDR3: CASSFRPGQGTGANVLTF
V: TRBV10-3; D: TRBD1; J: TRBJ1-2; size: -; DNA: TGTGCCATCAGTCAGGACAGGGGTGTCGGTGGCTACACCTTC; CDR3: CAISQDRGVGGYTF
V: TRBV5-1; D: TRBD1; J: TRBJ1-4; size: -; DNA: TGCGCCAGCAGCTCGGGACAGGGGGATGAAAAACTGTTTTTT; CDR3: CASSSGQGDEKLFF
V: TRBV2; D: -; J: TRBJ2-2; size: -; DNA: TGTGCCAGCAGTCTCCTCAGGGATACCGGGGAGCTGTTTTTT; CDR3: CASSLLRDTGELFF
V: TRBV7-9; D: TRBD1; J: TRBJ2-1; size: -; DNA: TGTGCCAGCAGCTTACTAACAGGGGTTTACAATGAGCAGTTCTTC; CDR3: CASSLLTGVYNEQFF
V: TRBV9; D: TRBD2; J: TRBJ2-1; size: -; DNA: TGTGCCAGCAGCGTAGGGACTAGCGGGTCCTACAATGAGCAGTTCTTC; CDR3: CASSVGTSGSYNEQFF
V: TRBV7-9; D: -; J: TRBJ1-1; size: few; DNA: TGTGCCAGCAGCTTAGCGGGGACCGGGGGTGAAGCTTTCTTT; CDR3: CASSLAGTGGEAFF
V: TRBV7-2; D: -; J: TRBJ2-7; size: -; DNA: TGTGCCAGCAGCTTAGGCGTAGCCTACGAGCAGTACTTC; CDR3: CASSLGVAYEQYF
V: TRBV18; D: TRBD1; J: TRBJ2-5; size: few; DNA: TGTGCCAGCTCACCACGGACAGGGGAAGAGACCCAGTACTTC; CDR3: CASSPRTGEETQYF
V: TRBV7-2; D: TRBD2; J: TRBJ2-1; size: -; DNA: TGTGCCAGCAGCCCGGCTAGCGGTCGCTACAATGAGCAGTTCTTC; CDR3: CASSPASGRYNEQFF
V: TRBV6-1; D: -; J: TRBJ2-1; size: -; DNA: TGTGCCTCAGGGGACTACAATGAGCAGTTCTTC; CDR3: CASGDYNEQFF
V: TRBV19; D: -; J: TRBJ1-2; size: once; DNA: TGTGCCAGTAGTAGCACCCGCGGGCTAAACTATGGCTACACCTTC; CDR3: CASSSTRGLNYGYTF
V: TRBV6-6; D: -; J: TRBJ1-1; size: -; DNA: TGTGCCAGCAGTTACGGGCAGATCGGCACTGAAGCTTTCTTT; CDR3: CASSYGQIGTEAFF
V: TRBV18; D: TRBD1; J: TRBJ2-2; size: -; DNA: TGTGCCAGCTCACCGTACGAGTCCGGGACAGGGGGCAGAGGCGGGGAGCTGTTTTTT; CDR3: CASSPYESGTGGRGGELFF
V: TRBV20-1; D: -; J: TRBJ2-1; size: medium-sized; DNA: TGCAGTGCTAGAGTATACAATGAGCAGTTCTTC; CDR3: CSARVYNEQFF
V: TRBV6-5; D: TRBD2; J: TRBJ2-2; size: -; DNA: TGTGCCAGCAGTTTTGCGGGGGTGAACACCGGGGAGCTGTTTTTT; CDR3: CASSFAGVNTGELFF
V: TRBV7-9; D: TRBD1; J: TRBJ1-1; size: -; DNA: TGTGCCAGCAGCTTAGTAGGGGGCATCACTGAAGCTTTCTTT; CDR3: CASSLVGGITEAFF
V: TRBV5-4; D: -; J: TRBJ1-1; size: -; DNA: TGTGCCAGCAGCTTGGGACAGGAGGACACTGAAGCTTTCTTT; CDR3: CASSLGQEDTEAFF
V: TRBV6-6; D: TRBD1; J: TRBJ2-6; size: -; DNA: TGTGCCGCCGGGAGTGGGACAGGGGACGTCCTGACTTTC; CDR3: CAAGSGTGDVLTF